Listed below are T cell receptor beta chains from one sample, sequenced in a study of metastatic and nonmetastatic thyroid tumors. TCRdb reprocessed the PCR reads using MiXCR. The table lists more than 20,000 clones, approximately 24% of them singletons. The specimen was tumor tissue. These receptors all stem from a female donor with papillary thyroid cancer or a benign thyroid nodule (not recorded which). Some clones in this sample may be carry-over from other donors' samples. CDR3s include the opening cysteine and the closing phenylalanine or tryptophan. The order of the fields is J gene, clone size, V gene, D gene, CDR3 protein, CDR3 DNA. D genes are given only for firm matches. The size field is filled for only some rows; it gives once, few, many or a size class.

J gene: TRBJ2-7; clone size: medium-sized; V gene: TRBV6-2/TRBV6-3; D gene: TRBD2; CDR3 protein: CASRERDLYEQYF; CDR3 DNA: TGTGCCAGCAGGGAGCGGGACCTCTACGAGCAGTACTTC
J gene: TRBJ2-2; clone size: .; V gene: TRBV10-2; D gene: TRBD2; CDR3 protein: CASRIITVLAGGGGELFF; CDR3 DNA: TGCGCCAGCCGTATTATCACCGTACTAGCGGGAGGTGGCGGGGAGCTGTTTTTT
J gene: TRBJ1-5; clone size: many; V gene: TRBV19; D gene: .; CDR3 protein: CASSIDRGSNQPQHF; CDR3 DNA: TGTGCCAGTAGTATCGACCGGGGGAGCAATCAGCCCCAGCATTTT
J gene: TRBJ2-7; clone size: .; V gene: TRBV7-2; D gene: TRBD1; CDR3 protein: CASSKTTGQGYEQYF; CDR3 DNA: TGTGCCAGCAGCAAAACTACGGGACAGGGTTACGAGCAGTACTTC
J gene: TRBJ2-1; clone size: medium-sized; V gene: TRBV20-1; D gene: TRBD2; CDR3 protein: CSARLLAGEQFF; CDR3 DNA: TGCAGTGCTAGGTTACTAGCGGGGGAGCAGTTCTTC
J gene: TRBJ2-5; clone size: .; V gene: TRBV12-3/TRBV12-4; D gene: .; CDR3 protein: CASSLAPPFQETQYF; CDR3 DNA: TGTGCCAGCAGTTTAGCGCCACCATTCCAAGAGACCCAGTACTTC
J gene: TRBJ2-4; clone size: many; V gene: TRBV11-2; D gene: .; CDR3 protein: CASSLHQGKNIQYF; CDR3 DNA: TGTGCCAGCAGCTTACACCAAGGGAAAAACATTCAGTACTTC
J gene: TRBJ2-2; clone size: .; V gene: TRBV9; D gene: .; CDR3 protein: CASSRSYGGELFF; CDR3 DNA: TGTGCCAGCAGCCGCTCCTACGGCGGGGAGCTGTTTTTT
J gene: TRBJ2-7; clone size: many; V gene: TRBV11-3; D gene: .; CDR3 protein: CASSLGMAEQYF; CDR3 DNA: TGTGCCAGCAGCTTAGGGATGGCCGAGCAGTACTTC
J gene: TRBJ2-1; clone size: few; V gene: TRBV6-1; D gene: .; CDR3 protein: CDSSEDPGKGGPNEQFF; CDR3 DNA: TGTGACAGCAGTGAGGACCCCGGGAAAGGGGGACCTAATGAGCAGTTCTTC
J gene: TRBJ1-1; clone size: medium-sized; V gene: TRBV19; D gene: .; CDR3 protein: CASSRQNTEAFF; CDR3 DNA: TGTGCCAGTAGTAGACAGAACACTGAAGCTTTCTTT
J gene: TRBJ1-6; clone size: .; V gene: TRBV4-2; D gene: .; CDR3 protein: CASSPRGGQVGSPLHF; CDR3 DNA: TGTGCCAGCAGCCCCAGAGGGGGGCAAGTGGGTTCACCCCTCCACTTT
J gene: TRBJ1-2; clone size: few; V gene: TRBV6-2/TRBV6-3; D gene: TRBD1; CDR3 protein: CASSYSGGNYGYTF; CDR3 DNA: TGTGCCAGCAGTTACTCAGGGGGCAACTATGGCTACACCTTC
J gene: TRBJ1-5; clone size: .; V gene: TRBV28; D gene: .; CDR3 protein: CASSTPGGRQTQHF; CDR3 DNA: TGTGCCAGCAGCACTCCGGGGGGGAGGCAGACCCAGCATTTT
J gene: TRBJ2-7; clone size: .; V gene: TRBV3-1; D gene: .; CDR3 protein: CASSQVWGESSYEQYF; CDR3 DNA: TGTGCCAGCAGCCAAGTCTGGGGAGAAAGCTCCTACGAGCAGTACTTC
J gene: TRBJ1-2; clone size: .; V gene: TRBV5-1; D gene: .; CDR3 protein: CASSLDGKGYTF; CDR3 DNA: TGCGCCAGCAGCTTGGACGGAAAGGGCTACACCTTC
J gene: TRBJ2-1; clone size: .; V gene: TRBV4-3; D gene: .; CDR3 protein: CASSRPGGRDSFYEQFF; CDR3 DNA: TGCGCCAGCAGCCGCCCTGGGGGCCGGGACTCCTTTTATGAGCAGTTCTTC
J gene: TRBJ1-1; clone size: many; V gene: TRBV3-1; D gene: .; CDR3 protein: CASSQVWGNTEAFF; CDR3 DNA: TGTGCCAGCAGCCAAGTTTGGGGGAACACTGAAGCTTTCTTT
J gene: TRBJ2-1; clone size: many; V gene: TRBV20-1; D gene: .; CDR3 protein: CSARAPTAYSSYNEQFF; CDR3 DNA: TGCAGTGCTAGAGCCCCCACAGCGTACAGCTCCTACAATGAGCAGTTCTTC
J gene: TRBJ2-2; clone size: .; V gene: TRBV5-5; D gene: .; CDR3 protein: CASSLGATSTGELFF; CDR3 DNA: TGTGCCAGCAGCTTAGGGGCCACGTCCACCGGGGAGCTGTTTTTT
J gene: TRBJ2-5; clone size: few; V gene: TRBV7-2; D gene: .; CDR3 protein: CACSLQIQETQYF; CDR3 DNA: TGTGCCTGCAGCCTACAGATACAAGAGACCCAGTACTTC
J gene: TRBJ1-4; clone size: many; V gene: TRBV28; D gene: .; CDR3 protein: CASSLGANEKLFF; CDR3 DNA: TGTGCCAGCAGTTTGGGGGCTAATGAAAAACTGTTTTTT
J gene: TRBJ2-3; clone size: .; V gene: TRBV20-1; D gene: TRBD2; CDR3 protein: CSVRLTSGSTDTQYF; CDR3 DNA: TGCAGTGTCAGACTGACTAGCGGGAGTACAGATACGCAGTATTTT
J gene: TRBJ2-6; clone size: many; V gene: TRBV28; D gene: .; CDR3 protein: CASSFRSSGANVLTF; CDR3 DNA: TGTGCCAGCAGTTTCAGGTCCTCTGGGGCCAACGTCCTGACTTTC
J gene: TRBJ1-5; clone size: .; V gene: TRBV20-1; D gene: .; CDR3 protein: CSASDPNQPQHF; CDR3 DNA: TGCAGTGCTAGCGACCCAAATCAGCCCCAGCATTTT
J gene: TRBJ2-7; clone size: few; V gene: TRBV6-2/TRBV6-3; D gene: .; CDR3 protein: CASSYSRCGQYF; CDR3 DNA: TGTGCCAGCAGTTACTCGAGGTGCGGGCAGTACTTC